This T cell receptor beta chain appears in the sequencing data of a study of blood T cell repertoires in COVID-19. Looking at the study overall: Sample material is recorded as cDNA or gDNA derived from T cells, B-cell-depleted T cells, or PBMCs.

V was clipped by 0 bases and J by 8 bases, with 17 bases between them. The germline V gene has CDR1 LNHNV and CDR2 YYDKDF (reference sequence). This CDR3 comprises 16 residues. Methods used by the authors: From reference gene primer amplification, estimates of nucleated cell counts were derived. The protocol was immunoSEQ multiplex PCR, while the TCRdb copy is restricted to in-frame clones and leaves out a portion. V and J calls and clone size are copied from that table; D and trimming were computed from the DNA. The repertoire holds 30,000 to 35,000 clones, about 85% seen once, with just over 3% in the top ten. Seattle patients were enrolled while actively infected and followed longitudinally.

The source is a man between 70 and 80 years old with COVID-19, enrolled during active disease. What was sequenced was peripheral blood. V usage is TRBV15 and J usage is TRBJ1-5; D not certain. The CDR3 DNA is TGTGCCACCAGCAGAGATAAGACGACCGTCGCGGAGCCCCAGCATTTT. Protein: CATSRDKTTVAEPQHF.